The rows below give T cell receptor beta chains drawn from one sample of a study of blood T cell repertoires in COVID-19. Assay used: immunoSEQ multiplex PCR; TCRdb lists only in-frame clones, some missing. The sample shows about 72,000 clones, about 81% of them seen only once. The specimen was peripheral blood. The receptor set was obtained from a human donor in a cohort sampled during active COVID-19. Each CDR3 is given with its conserved first and last residue. The order of the fields is D gene, V gene, J gene, CDR3 length, clone size, CDR3 protein, CDR3 DNA. The D gene is left open where the match is weak. For some rows the clone size is stated as once, few or many, or as a class when expanded; others skip it.

D: TRBD1
V: TRBV5-1
J: TRBJ1-5
length: 14
size: once
CDR3: CASSPTGEGQPQHF
DNA: TGCGCCAGCAGCCCAACAGGGGAAGGTCAGCCCCAGCATTTT

D: -
V: TRBV3-1/TRBV3-2
J: TRBJ2-5
length: 16
size: once
CDR3: CASSHPSRGLRETQYF
DNA: TGTGCCAGCAGCCACCCCTCCAGAGGACTACGGGAGACCCAGTACTTC

D: TRBD1
V: TRBV5-8
J: TRBJ2-3
length: 15
size: -
CDR3: CASSRGTVSTDTQYF
DNA: TGTGCCAGCAGCCGAGGGACAGTTAGCACAGATACGCAGTATTTT

D: -
V: TRBV6-5
J: TRBJ2-7
length: 12
size: few
CDR3: CAIRGSSYEQYF
DNA: TGTGCCATTAGGGGCTCGAGCTACGAGCAGTACTTC

D: -
V: TRBV6-1
J: TRBJ1-2
length: 14
size: once
CDR3: CASSELPLEYGYTF
DNA: TGTGCCAGCAGTGAACTGCCCTTAGAGTATGGCTACACCTTC

D: -
V: TRBV20-1
J: TRBJ2-7
length: 13
size: -
CDR3: CSASLADSYEQYF
DNA: TGCAGTGCTAGTCTGGCGGATTCCTACGAGCAGTACTTC

D: -
V: TRBV14
J: TRBJ2-3
length: 17
size: -
CDR3: CASSTSFSGSPTDTQYF
DNA: TGTGCCAGCAGCACGAGTTTCTCAGGATCCCCCACAGATACGCAGTATTTT

D: -
V: TRBV2
J: TRBJ1-1
length: 14
size: -
CDR3: CASSSDRENTEAFF
DNA: TGTGCCAGCAGTTCGGACAGAGAGAACACTGAAGCTTTCTTT

D: -
V: TRBV7-2
J: TRBJ1-1
length: 11
size: -
CDR3: CASSYLLGLLF
DNA: TGTGCCAGCAGCTATCTTTTGGGGCTCCTATTT

D: -
V: TRBV7-8
J: TRBJ1-6
length: 13
size: few
CDR3: CASSFPGNSPLHF
DNA: TGTGCCAGCAGCTTCCCAGGGAACTCACCCCTCCACTTT

D: TRBD1
V: TRBV30
J: TRBJ2-7
length: 15
size: -
CDR3: CAWRRRGTGWYEQYF
DNA: TGTGCCTGGAGGAGGAGAGGGACAGGGTGGTACGAGCAGTACTTC

D: -
V: TRBV5-6
J: TRBJ1-2
length: 13
size: -
CDR3: CASSTTSNHGYTF
DNA: TGTGCCAGCAGCACCACTTCTAACCATGGCTACACCTTC

D: -
V: TRBV30
J: TRBJ1-6
length: 15
size: few
CDR3: CAWTPRTPRNSPLHF
DNA: TGTGCCTGGACTCCGAGGACACCGAGGAATTCACCCCTCCACTTT

D: -
V: TRBV2
J: TRBJ1-1
length: 14
size: few
CDR3: CASRGVRGNTEAFF
DNA: TGTGCCAGCAGGGGGGTCAGGGGGAACACTGAAGCTTTCTTT

D: -
V: TRBV5-6
J: TRBJ1-3
length: 15
size: -
CDR3: CASTYSLVSGNTIYF
DNA: TGTGCCAGCACCTACTCCCTCGTTTCCGGAAACACCATATATTTT

D: -
V: TRBV4-1
J: TRBJ2-7
length: 14
size: -
CDR3: CASSQSKDTVEQYF
DNA: TGCGCCAGCAGCCAAAGTAAGGATACAGTCGAGCAGTACTTC

D: TRBD2
V: TRBV6-2/TRBV6-3
J: TRBJ2-1
length: 14
size: -
CDR3: CASSLAGGINEQFF
DNA: TGTGCCAGCAGCCTAGCGGGGGGCATTAATGAGCAGTTCTTC

D: -
V: TRBV5-1
J: TRBJ1-4
length: 14
size: -
CDR3: CASSLQGHGEKLFF
DNA: TGCGCCAGCAGCTTACAGGGCCACGGGGAAAAACTGTTTTTT

D: -
V: TRBV7-9
J: TRBJ1-1
length: 15
size: -
CDR3: CASSLSQVPGSEAFF
DNA: TGTGCCAGCAGCTTAAGTCAGGTCCCGGGGTCAGAAGCTTTCTTT

D: -
V: TRBV5-4
J: TRBJ1-2
length: 15
size: -
CDR3: CASSLAPRGNYGYTF
DNA: TGTGCCAGCAGCTTGGCTCCCAGGGGCAACTATGGCTACACCTTC

D: -
V: TRBV20-1
J: TRBJ1-1
length: 11
size: -
CDR3: CSAGGGSEAFF
DNA: TGCAGTGCTGGCGGGGGGTCTGAAGCTTTCTTT

D: TRBD1
V: TRBV6-1
J: TRBJ2-6
length: 17
size: once
CDR3: CASSVRDRTSGANVLTF
DNA: TGTGCCAGCAGTGTCCGGGACAGGACCTCTGGGGCCAACGTCCTGACTTTC

D: TRBD2
V: TRBV5-4
J: TRBJ2-7
length: 15
size: -
CDR3: CASSAGLAGAYEQYF
DNA: TGTGCCAGCAGCGCTGGACTAGCGGGGGCCTACGAGCAGTACTTC

D: -
V: TRBV7-3
J: TRBJ2-1
length: 12
size: few
CDR3: CASSSQGYEQFF
DNA: TGTGCCAGCAGCTCGCAGGGCTATGAGCAGTTCTTC

D: TRBD1
V: TRBV5-4
J: TRBJ2-7
length: 15
size: -
CDR3: CASSLGGQGSYEQYF
DNA: TGTGCCAGCAGCTTGGGGGGACAGGGCTCCTACGAGCAGTACTTC

D: -
V: TRBV3-1/TRBV3-2
J: TRBJ2-7
length: 12
size: -
CDR3: CASSREAREQYF
DNA: TGTGCCAGCAGCCGAGAGGCCCGCGAGCAGTACTTC

D: -
V: TRBV4-1
J: TRBJ1-6
length: 15
size: -
CDR3: CASSQEQHYNSPLHF
DNA: TGCGCCAGCAGCCAAGAACAGCACTATAATTCACCCCTCCACTTT

D: -
V: TRBV4-1
J: TRBJ1-2
length: 16
size: -
CDR3: CASSQDPGGTNYGYTF
DNA: TGCGCCAGCAGCCAAGATCCGGGGGGAACTAACTATGGCTACACCTTC

D: -
V: TRBV10-3
J: TRBJ1-1
length: 12
size: -
CDR3: CAISTGLVEAFF
DNA: TGTGCCATCAGCACAGGGCTCGTTGAAGCTTTCTTT

D: -
V: TRBV2
J: TRBJ2-7
length: 13
size: -
CDR3: CASNLQDIYEQYF
DNA: TGTGCCAGCAATCTTCAAGACATCTACGAGCAGTACTTC

D: -
V: TRBV16
J: TRBJ1-1
length: 15
size: few
CDR3: CASSQEGVRGREAFF
DNA: TGTGCCAGCAGCCAAGAAGGGGTGCGGGGCCGCGAAGCTTTCTTT

D: -
V: TRBV30
J: TRBJ2-7
length: 14
size: -
CDR3: CAWAGPGLAYEQYF
DNA: TGTGCCTGGGCGGGTCCGGGCCTTGCTTACGAGCAGTACTTC

D: TRBD2
V: TRBV6-2/TRBV6-3
J: TRBJ2-1
length: 16
size: -
CDR3: CASSYSMGGGRDEQFF
DNA: TGTGCCAGCAGTTACTCGATGGGCGGGGGTAGGGATGAGCAGTTCTTC

D: TRBD1
V: TRBV4-1
J: TRBJ1-6
length: 17
size: -
CDR3: CASSRGTGVSYNSPLHF
DNA: TGCGCCAGCAGCCGAGGGACAGGGGTCTCCTATAATTCACCCCTCCACTTT

D: -
V: TRBV5-4
J: TRBJ2-2
length: 15
size: -
CDR3: CASSLAGRDTGELFF
DNA: TGTGCCAGCAGCTTGGCTGGCAGGGACACCGGGGAGCTGTTTTTT

D: -
V: TRBV5-5
J: TRBJ1-6
length: 14
size: -
CDR3: CASIVGQGNSPLHF
DNA: TGTGCCAGCATAGTAGGCCAGGGAAATTCACCCCTCCACTTT

D: TRBD1
V: TRBV3-1/TRBV3-2
J: TRBJ2-1
length: 12
size: -
CDR3: CASSQDRQGRFF
DNA: TGTGCCAGCAGCCAAGATCGACAGGGCCGGTTCTTC

D: -
V: TRBV27
J: TRBJ2-7
length: 15
size: -
CDR3: CASSLGQLERPEQYF
DNA: TGTGCCAGCAGTTTGGGCCAGCTCGAAAGGCCCGAGCAGTACTTC

D: TRBD1
V: TRBV3-1/TRBV3-2
J: TRBJ1-2
length: 17
size: -
CDR3: CASSQDSTGGVKLGYTF
DNA: TGTGCCAGCAGCCAAGATTCCACAGGGGGCGTCAAGCTTGGCTACACCTTC

D: -
V: TRBV5-1
J: TRBJ1-6
length: 15
size: few
CDR3: CASRGGGVENSPLHF
DNA: TGCGCCAGCAGAGGGGGAGGGGTGGAGAATTCACCCCTCCACTTT

D: -
V: TRBV3-1/TRBV3-2
J: TRBJ1-3
length: 15
size: -
CDR3: CASSQDQLRGNTIYF
DNA: TGTGCCAGCAGCCAAGATCAACTCCGGGGAAACACCATATATTTT

D: -
V: TRBV1
J: TRBJ2-3
length: 17
size: -
CDR3: CTSSPLSAFRRTDTQYF
DNA: TGCACCAGCAGCCCTCTTAGCGCGTTTCGGCGCACAGATACGCAGTATTTT

D: TRBD1
V: TRBV6-1
J: TRBJ1-6
length: 16
size: -
CDR3: CASSEVAGTGASPLHF
DNA: TGTGCCAGCAGTGAAGTAGCCGGGACAGGGGCCTCACCCCTCCACTTT

D: -
V: TRBV5-8
J: TRBJ1-4
length: 11
size: -
CDR3: CASSLREKLFF
DNA: TGTGCCAGCAGCTTACGGGAAAAACTGTTTTTT

D: TRBD1
V: TRBV9
J: TRBJ2-7
length: 15
size: -
CDR3: CASRVGDREAYEQYF
DNA: TGTGCCAGCAGAGTGGGGGACAGGGAAGCCTACGAGCAGTACTTC

D: -
V: TRBV19
J: TRBJ2-6
length: 19
size: -
CDR3: CASSILKGRGGSGANVLTF
DNA: TGTGCCAGTAGTATCTTAAAAGGCAGGGGTGGCTCTGGGGCCAACGTCCTGACTTTC

D: TRBD1
V: TRBV27
J: TRBJ2-7
length: 14
size: -
CDR3: CASSFRTGDHEQYF
DNA: TGTGCCAGCAGTTTTCGGACAGGGGACCACGAGCAGTACTTC

D: -
V: TRBV5-1
J: TRBJ2-7
length: 17
size: -
CDR3: CASSLTSSYGTPTTQYF
DNA: TGCGCCAGCAGCTTGACCTCTTCCTACGGGACACCTACGACGCAGTACTTC

D: -
V: TRBV19
J: TRBJ2-6
length: 19
size: -
CDR3: CASSIRHGVVAPGANVLTF
DNA: TGTGCCAGTAGTATAAGGCACGGGGTTGTTGCTCCTGGGGCCAACGTCCTGACTTTC